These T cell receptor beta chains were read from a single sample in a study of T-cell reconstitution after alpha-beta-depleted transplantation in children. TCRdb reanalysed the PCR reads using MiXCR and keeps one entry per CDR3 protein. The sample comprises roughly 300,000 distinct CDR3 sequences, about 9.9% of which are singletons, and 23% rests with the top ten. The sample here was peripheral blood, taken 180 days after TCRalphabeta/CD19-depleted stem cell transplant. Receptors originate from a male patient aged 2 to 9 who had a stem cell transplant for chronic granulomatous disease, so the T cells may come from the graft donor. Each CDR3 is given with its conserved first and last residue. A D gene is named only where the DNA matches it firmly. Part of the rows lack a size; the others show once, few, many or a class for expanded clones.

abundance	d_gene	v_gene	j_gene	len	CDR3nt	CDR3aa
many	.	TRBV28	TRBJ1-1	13	TGTGCCAGCAGTATGGACTCTTTAAGGGAGGCTTTCTTT	CASSMDSLREAFF
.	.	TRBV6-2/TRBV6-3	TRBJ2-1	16	TGTGCCAGCAGTTACGCGTCGGGTTTCTCCTACAATGAGCAGTTCTTC	CASSYASGFSYNEQFF
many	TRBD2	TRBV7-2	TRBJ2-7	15	TGTGCCAGCAGCTTAAGCCCTAGCGGGAGATACGAGCAGTACTTC	CASSLSPSGRYEQYF
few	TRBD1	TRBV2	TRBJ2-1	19	TGTGCCAGCAGTGATTCGGGGACAGGGAGCTTTCGGGGTGACAATGAGCAGTTCTTC	CASSDSGTGSFRGDNEQFF
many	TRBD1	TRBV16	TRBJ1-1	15	TGTGCCAGCAGCCCCCAATCAGGGGGGAGCACTGAAGCTTTCTTT	CASSPQSGGSTEAFF
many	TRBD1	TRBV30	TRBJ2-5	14	TGTGCCTGGGGAGGGAGGCAGGGGGCGAGAAGCCAGTACTTC	CAWGGRQGARSQYF
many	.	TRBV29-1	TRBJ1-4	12	TGCAGCGTTGAATCGGGGGGTGAAAAACTGTTTTTT	CSVESGGEKLFF
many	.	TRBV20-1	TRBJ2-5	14	TGCAGTGCCGAGTCGGCAGTGAGTTGGAAGACCCAGTACTTC	CSAESAVSWKTQYF
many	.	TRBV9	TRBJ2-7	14	TGTGCCAGCAGCGTAGGTGGGTCTACCTACGAGCAGTACTTC	CASSVGGSTYEQYF
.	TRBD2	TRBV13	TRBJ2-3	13	TGTGCCAGCTTAGAGGCGGGGGCAGATACGCAGTATTTT	CASLEAGADTQYF
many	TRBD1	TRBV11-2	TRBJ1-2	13	TGTGCCAGCAGATTCACAGGGGGCGATGGCTACACCTTC	CASRFTGGDGYTF
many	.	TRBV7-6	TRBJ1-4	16	TGTGCCAGCAGCACGGAAACGTTTGCAACTAATGAAAAACTGTTTTTT	CASSTETFATNEKLFF
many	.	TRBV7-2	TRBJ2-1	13	TGTGCCAGCAGCTTAGCGGGGCTGGGTGAGCAGTTCTTC	CASSLAGLGEQFF
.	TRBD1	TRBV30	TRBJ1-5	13	TGTGCCTGGGACCAGGGGGCAGATCAGCCCCAGCATTTT	CAWDQGADQPQHF